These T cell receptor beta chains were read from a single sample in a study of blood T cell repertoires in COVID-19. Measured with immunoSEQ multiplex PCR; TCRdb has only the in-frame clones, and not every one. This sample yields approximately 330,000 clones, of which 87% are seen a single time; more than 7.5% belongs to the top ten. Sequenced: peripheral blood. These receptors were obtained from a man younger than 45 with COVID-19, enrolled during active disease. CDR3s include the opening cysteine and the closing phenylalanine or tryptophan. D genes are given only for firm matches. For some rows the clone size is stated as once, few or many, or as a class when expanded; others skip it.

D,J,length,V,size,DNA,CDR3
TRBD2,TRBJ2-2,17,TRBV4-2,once,TGTGCCAGCAGCCAAGAGGTAGCGGGAGAGTTAACCGGGGAGCTGTTTTTT,CASSQEVAGELTGELFF
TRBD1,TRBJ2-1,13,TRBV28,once,TGTGCCAGCACCTCGGGACAGGGAGGGGAGCAGTTCTTC,CASTSGQGGEQFF
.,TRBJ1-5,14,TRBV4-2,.,TGTGCCAGCAGCCAAGGAGGAGGGGATCAGCCCCAGCATTTT,CASSQGGGDQPQHF
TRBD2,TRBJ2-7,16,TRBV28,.,TGTGCCAGCAGTTTATCACCGACGGGGGGCTCCTACGAGCAGTACTTC,CASSLSPTGGSYEQYF
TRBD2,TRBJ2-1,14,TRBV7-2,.,TGTGCCAGCAGCTTAGGCGGGAGGGACAATGAGCAGTTCTTC,CASSLGGRDNEQFF
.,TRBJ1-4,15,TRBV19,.,TGTGCCAGTATTTTACAGCAGGGAGGTCGCGAAAAACTGTTTTTT,CASILQQGGREKLFF
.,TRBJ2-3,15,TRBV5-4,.,TGTGCCAGCAGCTTTGAGCGGATCAACACAGATACGCAGTATTTT,CASSFERINTDTQYF
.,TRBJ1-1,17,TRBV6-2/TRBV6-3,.,TGTGCCAGCAGTTACTCACACAGGTCAGACACGAACACTGAAGCTTTCTTT,CASSYSHRSDTNTEAFF
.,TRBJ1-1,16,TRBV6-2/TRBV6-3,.,TGTGCCAGCAGTCTAAGAGGAGGACTACTGGGTGCTGAAGCTTTCTTT,CASSLRGGLLGAEAFF
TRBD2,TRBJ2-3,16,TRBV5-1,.,TGCGCCAGCAGCTATACCGGACTAGCGGGAAGAGATACGCAGTATTTT,CASSYTGLAGRDTQYF
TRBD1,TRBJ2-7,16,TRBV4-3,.,TGCGCCAGCAGCCAAGAGGCGGACAGGGTAGGATACGAGCAGTACTTC,CASSQEADRVGYEQYF
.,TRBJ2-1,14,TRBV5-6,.,TGTGCCAGCAGCTTGTCCCCTAGTGCGAATGAGCAGTTCTTC,CASSLSPSANEQFF
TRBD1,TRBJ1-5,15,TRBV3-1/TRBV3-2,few,TGTGCCAGCAGCCTTACAGGGGTGGCCAATCAGCCCCAGCATTTT,CASSLTGVANQPQHF
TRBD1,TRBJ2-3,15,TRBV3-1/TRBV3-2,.,TGTGCCAGCAGCCAAGAGGGACAGGGCACAGATACGCAGTATTTT,CASSQEGQGTDTQYF
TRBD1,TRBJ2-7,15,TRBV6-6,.,TGTGCCAGCAGCTCCCCGGACAGGGGTGGCAACGAGCAGTACTTC,CASSSPDRGGNEQYF
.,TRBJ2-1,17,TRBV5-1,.,TGCGCCAGCAGCAGAAGGACTACTCTCTCCTCCTACAATGAGCAGTTCTTC,CASSRRTTLSSYNEQFF
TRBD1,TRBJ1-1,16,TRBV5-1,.,TGCGCCAGCAGCTCCCGGACAGGGATGAGGGACACTGAAGCTTTCTTT,CASSSRTGMRDTEAFF
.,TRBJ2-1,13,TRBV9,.,TGTGCCAGCAGCGTCACAGGTTACAATGAGCAGTTCTTC,CASSVTGYNEQFF
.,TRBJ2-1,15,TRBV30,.,TGTGCCTGGAGCAGGGACTCCACGTCCTACAATGAGCAGTTCTTC,CAWSRDSTSYNEQFF
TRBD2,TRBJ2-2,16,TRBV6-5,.,TGTGCCAGCAGTTTACTAGCGGGGGAGGGCACCGGGGAGCTGTTTTTT,CASSLLAGEGTGELFF
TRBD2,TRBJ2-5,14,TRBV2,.,TGTGCCAGCAGTGAGACTAGCGGGGGGGAGACCCAGTACTTC,CASSETSGGETQYF
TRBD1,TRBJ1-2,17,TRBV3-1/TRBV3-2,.,TGTGCCAGCAGCCAAGGAAGGGGGGACAGGGGGTCGTCAGGCTACACCTTC,CASSQGRGDRGSSGYTF
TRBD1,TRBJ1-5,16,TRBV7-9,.,TGTGCCAGCAGCTTAGAGGGACAGGGTGGCAATCAGCCCCAGCATTTT,CASSLEGQGGNQPQHF
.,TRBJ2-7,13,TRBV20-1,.,TGCAGTGCTAGTCATTCAGGAAACTACGAGCAGTACTTC,CSASHSGNYEQYF
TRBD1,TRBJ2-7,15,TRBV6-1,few,TGTGCCAGCAGTGAAGGGGGACAGGGGGCCCACGAGCAGTACTTC,CASSEGGQGAHEQYF
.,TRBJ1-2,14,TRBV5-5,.,TGTGCCAGCAGCGAAAATCAGGGGCGCTATGGCTACACCTTC,CASSENQGRYGYTF
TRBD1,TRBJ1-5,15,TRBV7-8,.,TGTGCCAGCAGCTCGGGGACAGGGGTCAATCAGCCCCAGCATTTT,CASSSGTGVNQPQHF
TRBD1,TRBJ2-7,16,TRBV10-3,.,TGTGCCATCAGTGAGTCGGAGACCGGGGACAGCTACGAGCAGTACTTC,CAISESETGDSYEQYF
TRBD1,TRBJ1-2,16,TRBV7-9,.,TGTGCCAGCAGCCCCCCCGGGACAGCACTTAACTATGGCTACACCTTC,CASSPPGTALNYGYTF
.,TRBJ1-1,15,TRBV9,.,TGTGCCAGCAGCCCTACGGGACACCCGAACACTGAAGCTTTCTTT,CASSPTGHPNTEAFF
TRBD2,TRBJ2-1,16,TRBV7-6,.,TGTGCCAGCAGCGATTCCCATCTCTCGGGGGGAAATGAGCAGTTCTTC,CASSDSHLSGGNEQFF
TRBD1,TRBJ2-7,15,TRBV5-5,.,TGTGCCAGCAAGATTCTCCGGGACAGCACCTACGAGCAGTACTTC,CASKILRDSTYEQYF
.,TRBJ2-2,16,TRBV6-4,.,TGTGCCAGCAGTGACGTCCCGGGGGACCTCACCGGGGAGCTGTTTTTT,CASSDVPGDLTGELFF
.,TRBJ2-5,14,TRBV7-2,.,TGTGCCAGCACCCTAGGAGACTACCAAGAGACCCAGTACTTC,CASTLGDYQETQYF
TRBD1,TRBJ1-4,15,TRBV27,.,TGTGCCAGCAGTTTACAGGGGGCACCGGTTGGAAAACTGTTTTTT,CASSLQGAPVGKLFF
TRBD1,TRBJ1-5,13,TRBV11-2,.,TGTGCCAGCAGTCAACAGGGGAATCAGCCCCAGCATTTT,CASSQQGNQPQHF
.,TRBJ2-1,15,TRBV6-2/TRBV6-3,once,TGTGCCAGCAGTTACGGGCTAGCAAGAAACAATGAGCAGTTCTTC,CASSYGLARNNEQFF
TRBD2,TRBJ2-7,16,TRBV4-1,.,TGCGCCAGCAGCCAAGATACGCTAGCGGTGACTCACGAGCAGTACTTC,CASSQDTLAVTHEQYF
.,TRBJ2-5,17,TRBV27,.,TGTGCCAGCAGTTTAAGGGGCGCCGATTTGAAAAAAGAGACCCAGTACTTC,CASSLRGADLKKETQYF
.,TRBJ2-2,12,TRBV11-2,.,TGTGCCAGCAGCTTTATCACCGGGGAGCTGTTTTTT,CASSFITGELFF
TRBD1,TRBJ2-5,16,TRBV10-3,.,TGTGCCATCAGTGAGTCCGCCAACAGGGGGCAAGAGACCCAGTACTTC,CAISESANRGQETQYF
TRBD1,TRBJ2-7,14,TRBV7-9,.,TGTGCCAGCAGCGCCGGACAGGGATCGGACGAGCAGTACTTC,CASSAGQGSDEQYF
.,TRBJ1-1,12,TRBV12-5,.,TGTGCTAGTACGTTAACGGACAGCGAAGCTTTCTTT,CASTLTDSEAFF
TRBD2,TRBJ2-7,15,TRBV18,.,TGTGCCAGCTCACTACTAGCGGGGGCCTCCTACGAGCAGTACTTC,CASSLLAGASYEQYF